Sequencing of this T cell receptor beta chain was carried out in a study of OX40 agonist ivuxolimab in advanced cancers. Study summary: Patients' therapy was ivuxolimab, an antibody that acts as an agonist of OX40 (CD134).

Trimming took 4 bases from V and 6 from J; bases not matched to a gene: 1. The germline gives CDR1 MNHEY, CDR2 SMNVEV (reference sequence). The CDR3 loop spans 13 amino acids. Using immunoSEQ multiplex PCR, the repertoire was profiled, and TCRdb retains in-frame clones only, with some absent. The sample contains about 52,000 clones, 94% of which appear only once. The material sequenced was CD4+ or CD8+ T cells sorted from blood, taken in a trial of the OX40 agonist ivuxolimab. This sequence joins TRBV27 and TRBJ2-2; TRBD2 matches at 8 bases. This receptor was obtained from an adult with an advanced solid tumor such as melanoma, head and neck, liver or kidney cancer. The CDR3: CASSYGGAGELFF. DNA of the CDR3: TGTGCCAGCAGTTACGGGGGGGCCGGGGAGCTGTTTTTT.